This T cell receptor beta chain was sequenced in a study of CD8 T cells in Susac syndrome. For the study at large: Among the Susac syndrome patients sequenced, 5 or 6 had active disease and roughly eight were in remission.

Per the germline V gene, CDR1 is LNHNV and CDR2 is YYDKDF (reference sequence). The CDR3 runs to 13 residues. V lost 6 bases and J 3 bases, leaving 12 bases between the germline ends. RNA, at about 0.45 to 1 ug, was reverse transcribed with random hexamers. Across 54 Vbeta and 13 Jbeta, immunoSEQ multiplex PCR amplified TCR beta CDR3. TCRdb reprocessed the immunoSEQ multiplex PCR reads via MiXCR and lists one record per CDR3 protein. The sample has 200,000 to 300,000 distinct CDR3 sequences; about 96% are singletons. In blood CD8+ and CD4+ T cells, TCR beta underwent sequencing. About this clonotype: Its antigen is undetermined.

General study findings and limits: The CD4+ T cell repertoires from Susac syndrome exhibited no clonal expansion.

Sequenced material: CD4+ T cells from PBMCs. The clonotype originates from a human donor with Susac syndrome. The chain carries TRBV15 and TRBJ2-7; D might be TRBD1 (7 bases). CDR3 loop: CATRPGGLYEQYF. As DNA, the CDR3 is TGTGCCACCAGACCAGGGGGGCTCTACGAGCAGTACTTC.